This entry describes one TCR beta chain. This sample was taken from a study of blood T cell repertoires in COVID-19. Across the whole study: The United States, Italy and Spain provided the acute and convalescent COVID-19 samples. Sources were T cells, B-cell-depleted T cells, or PBMCs; the material itself was cDNA or gDNA.

Original processing methods: Counts of nucleated cells, estimated from reference gene primer amplification, were obtained. Sequenced by immunoSEQ multiplex PCR; TCRdb stores in-frame clones only, minus some. V and J calls and clone size are given by that table; D and trimming were obtained from the DNA. Of roughly 180,000 clones in the sample, 81% were seen once. Sequencing used peripheral blood. The receptor was isolated from a woman aged 40-49 years with COVID-19, enrolled during active disease.

As DNA, the CDR3 is TGCAGCGTTGAAAAGGGGGCCTACAATGAGCAGTTCTTC. Its protein is CSVEKGAYNEQFF. This chain connects TRBV29-1 to TRBJ2-1; TRBD1 is a possible D gene (6 bases). Germline CDR1 is SQVTM and CDR2 is ANQGSEA. With 2 bases removed from V and 2 bases from J, the gap between germline ends came to 7 bases. This CDR3 contains 13 residues.